These 15 T cell receptor beta chains share one sample of origin, sequenced in a study of technical replicates of blood from several donors. The table came from immunoSEQ multiplex PCR; TCRdb's copy has only in-frame clones and leaves some out. The table records about 86,000 clones, 96% of them present only once. Input material: T cells isolated from PBMCs. These receptors all come from a human donor in good health.

The chain couples TRBV4-1 to TRBJ2-1, with 7 bases aligning to TRBD2. V dropped 3 bases and J dropped 7; count of bases not matched to a gene: 3. The CDR3 loop spans 13 amino acids. Germline CDR1 reads MGHRA; CDR2 reads YSYEKL. The chain's CDR3 is CASSQRLANEQFF. The CDR3 DNA sequence: TGCGCCAGCAGCCAGCGACTAGCTAATGAGCAGTTCTTC.

In its sample, this clone was seen once. This chain links TRBV5-5 with TRBJ2-7, with D unclear. With 4 bases removed from V and 3 bases from J, the gap between germline ends came to 8 bases. This CDR3 is 12 amino acids long. CDR1 is SGHKS, CDR2 YYEKEE, per germline (reference sequence). CDR3 DNA: TGTGCCAGCAGCCCCAGGATCTACGAGCAGTACTTC. Protein product: CASSPRIYEQYF.

V and J are TRBV2 and TRBJ2-3, with 7 nucleotides matching TRBD1. CDR3 length: 16 amino acids. V gave up 1 base and J gave up 6 bases; unmatched junction bases: 10. CDR1 is SNHLY and CDR2 is FYNNEI in the germline V gene. CDR3 sequence: CASSEERGLPHDTQYF. CDR3 sequence (DNA): TGTGCCAGCAGTGAAGAGAGGGGGCTACCTCACGATACGCAGTATTTT.

The rearrangement uses TRBV29-1 and TRBJ1-1; no clear D. CDR3 length: 12 residues. Germline assignment: CDR1 SQVTM and CDR2 ANQGSEA. Trimming removed 1 base at V and 13 bases at J, with 16 bases between. The CDR3: CSVEVGSGYVFF. CDR3 nucleotide sequence: TGCAGCGTTGAAGTTGGCTCCGGGTACGTTTTCTTT.

The sample holds one count of this clone. The genes are TRBV30 and TRBJ1-5; 11 bases are shared with TRBD1. Germline values: CDR1 GTSNPN, CDR2 SVGIG (reference sequence). The V and J ends lost 1 base and 6 bases, in that order; junction bases with no gene match: 2. This CDR3 region has 14 residues. CDR3 in DNA: TGTGCCTGGAGTGCGGGACAGGGGGTTCAGCCCCAGCATTTT. This sequence encodes CAWSAGQGVQPQHF.

V usage is TRBV25-1 and J usage is TRBJ2-2; D gene unclear. V lost 3 bases, J lost 6 bases, and 5 bases lay in between. This CDR3 is 12 amino acids long. Germline assignment: CDR1 MGHDK and CDR2 SYGVNS. This CDR3 reads CASSDSSGELFF. The CDR3 coding sequence is TGTGCCAGCAGTGACTCCTCCGGGGAGCTGTTTTTT.

The chain couples TRBV12-2 to TRBJ2-7; the table's D call, TRBD1, has no DNA check behind it. TRBV12-2 is described as a pseudogene. CDR3 length: 15 amino acids. CDR3 in amino acids: CASRSWDRGTYEQYF. Here the CDR3 DNA reads TGTGCAAGTCGATCCTGGGACAGGGGAACCTACGAGCAGTACTTC.

V and J are TRBV7-3 and TRBJ2-5; TRBD1 is a possible D gene (5 bases). CDR1 SGHTA and CDR2 FQGTGA come from the germline V gene. The V and J ends lost 5 bases and 1 base respectively, with 11 bases between them. This CDR3 has 14 residues. The CDR3 nucleotides are TGTGCCAGCAGCGTAAGGGGCAGCCAAGAGACCCAGTACTTC. Its protein product is CASSVRGSQETQYF.

This clone was seen only a few times. The chain combines TRBV2 with TRBJ1-5; D unresolved. V lost 7 bases and J 7 bases, leaving 14 bases between the germline ends. CDR1 and CDR2 (germline): SNHLY, FYNNEI. There are 13 residues in the CDR3. In DNA form, the CDR3 reads TGTGCCAGCACTTCTACACCGAGGCAGCCCCAGCATTTT. Translated: CASTSTPRQPQHF.

V usage is TRBV5-6 and J usage is TRBJ2-7; no definite D call. V was clipped by 4 bases and J by 7 bases, with 9 bases between them. CDR3 length: 11 amino acids. Germline V lookup: CDR1 SGHDT, CDR2 YYEEEE. The CDR3 nucleotides read TGTGCCAGCAGCAATCGGTGGGAGCAGTACTTC. Amino acid sequence: CASSNRWEQYF. Variable domain in full (rest from reference TRBV5-6 and TRBJ2-7): DAGVTQSPTHLIKTRGQQVTLRCSPKSGHDTVSWYQQALGQGPQFIFQYYEEEERQRGNFPDRFSGHQFPNYSSELNVNALLLGDSALYLCASSNRWEQYFGPGTRLTVT.

The chain employs TRBV15 and TRBJ2-7; D may be TRBD2 (5 bases). The ends were cut back, 2 bases at V and 6 bases at J, with 8 bases in the middle. The CDR3 sequence is 12 residues long. The germline V gene has CDR1 LNHNV and CDR2 YYDKDF (reference sequence). The CDR3 spells CATSRTSFEQYF. CDR3 sequence (DNA): TGTGCCACCAGCAGAACTAGTTTCGAGCAGTACTTC.

This rearrangement joins TRBV2 to TRBJ1-4; perhaps TRBD1 as D (6 bases). V was pared by 3 bases and J by 10 bases, with 12 bases between. The germline V gene encodes CDR1 SNHLY and CDR2 FYNNEI. This CDR3 has 13 residues. The CDR3 region has the DNA TGTGCCAGCAGTGAGACAGGTTCGGCAAAACTGTTTTTT. Amino acids: CASSETGSAKLFF. Combining the CDR3 with reference TRBV2 and TRBJ1-4 gives the whole variable domain EPEVTQTPSHQVTQMGQEVILRCVPISNHLYFYWYRQILGQKVEFLVSFYNNEISEKSEIFDDQFSVERPDGSNFTLKIRSTKLEDSAMYFCASSETGSAKLFFGSGTQLSVL.

The V and J genes are TRBV2 and TRBJ2-1; a weak D match, TRBD2 (5 bases). V was shortened by 7 bases and J by 4 bases, with 11 bases between the two germline ends. This CDR3 region has 13 residues. CDR1 and CDR2 from the germline V gene are SNHLY and FYNNEI. In DNA form, the CDR3 reads TGTGCCAGCAAGGCGGAGCGGTACAATGAGCAGTTCTTC. Its translation is CASKAERYNEQFF.

CDR3 region: CASSLSGSNQPQHF. In nucleotides, the CDR3 is TGTGCCAGCAGCTTATCGGGTAGCAATCAGCCCCAGCATTTT. The chain links TRBV11-3 to TRBJ1-5; D remains ambiguous. This CDR3 is 14 amino acids long. Germline assignment: CDR1 SGHNT and CDR2 YENEEA. Trimming stripped 2 bases from V and 0 bases from J, with 5 bases between.

The rearrangement joins TRBV30 to TRBJ1-5; D remains unclear. V lost 2 bases and J lost 7, with 12 bases in between. The CDR3 spans 13 residues. Germline V lookup: CDR1 GTSNPN, CDR2 SVGIG (reference sequence). CDR3 residues: CAWSLGGLQPQHF. The DNA for the CDR3 is TGTGCCTGGAGTCTCGGAGGGTTACAGCCCCAGCATTTT.